What follows is one TCR beta chain and its context. In its sample, this clone was seen many times. Its antigen is not yet known. No base quality values were provided; no much bigger clone lies one nucleotide off. The cohort consisted of hundreds of healthy bone marrow donors. At the time of sampling, all cohort members were nominally healthy, though unrecorded immune exposures were likely present. The donor tested CMV seronegative, placing the donor among the roughly 400 seronegative members of the cohort. Each donor provided a peripheral blood sample, and peripheral blood mononuclear cells were used for TCR beta sequencing. The Qiagen DNeasy Blood Extraction Kit was used to extract genomic DNA from the blood cell samples. These data belong to a study of cytomegalovirus exposure and HLA in healthy donors (dated by TCRdb to about 2017). The study in broad terms: An earlier analysis of several hundred of the donors reported 276 Gb of sequence data and 95 million to 130 million unique TCR beta sequences obtained from approximately 180 million T cells. Around 320 gigabases of sequencing data and 70 million to 100 million unique TCR sequences were included in an early release covering about 700 HLA-typed donors. Among the roughly 390 genotyped donors, about 83% belonged to the genetic ancestry cluster associated with self-reported Caucasian donors. The aim of the study was to test whether cataloging public T cell receptors could identify signatures of past pathogen exposure. The study profiled the T cell repertoires of 500 to 800 subjects by immunosequencing and related them to cytomegalovirus serostatus. Besides the first cohort of roughly 700 subjects, a separate validation cohort made up of over a hundred different subjects was used. To predict cytomegalovirus infection status, the study brought together high-throughput TCR immunosequencing, statistical association of individual TCRs with disease status, and machine learning. In a later analysis, previously published TCR beta repertoires from 666 donors were re-analyzed and high-resolution HLA genotyping was added so that TCR occurrence patterns could be studied. In the later analysis, no new phenotypic data were used to find candidate immune exposures; instead, reliance was placed on TCR beta sequences and their occurrence across donors. An earlier analysis of fewer than 750 of the donors used high-throughput TCR beta sequencing to judge whether each TCR beta V gene segment behaved as functional or pseudogenic. Alongside the repertoire data, information on donor age, sex, ethnicity and CMV serostatus was compiled. In a later genetic analysis, genome-wide SNP genotypes for about three fifths of the roughly 670 donors were used, and that subset was treated as a discovery cohort. Every repertoire in the discovery cohort had been generated on one and the same sequencing platform. HLA typing included class I and class II loci at four-digit resolution. The number of typed donors differed by locus: 629-630 for A, B, C, DRB1 and DQB1; approximately 540 for DQA1; fewer than 610 for DPA1; and some 430 for DPB1. Because of strong linkage in the cohort, roughly five DR-DQ haplotypes were treated as single units for association and clustering. Among some 410 genotyped donors of the cohort, an average of about 240,000 unique TCR beta nucleotide sequences were sequenced per donor, around a sixth of them non-productive. Points the paper makes about the study in general: A later analysis reported that several top co-occurrence clusters appeared linked to parvovirus B19, influenza, CMV and Epstein-Barr virus. The authors suggested that the approach could potentially be extended to other disease states and immunological phenotypes. In the study, 150 to 200 TCR beta chains were listed as associated with cytomegalovirus. In a later analysis, HLA-associated TCR beta chains showed more clonal expansion and lower generation probabilities than non-associated chains that were equally common. For the cohort, immune exposure information was limited to CMV serostatus. Cytomegalovirus status was reported to be diagnosed by the classifier with high specificity and sensitivity in both the original and validation cohorts. Because HLA typing was missing for some donors at each locus, association tests included only the typed subset. Some IMGT-functional V segments, including TRBV6-2 and TRBV6-3, could not be distinguished by the 87-base-pair reads and were therefore excluded. About 15 rarely observed V segments, including chromosome 9 orphons, were excluded from the earlier analysis of about 600 of the donors because counts were too low. In a later analysis, most CMV-associated TCR beta chains were found to appear HLA-restricted, with HLA associations seemingly driven largely by CMV exposure. In a later analysis, TCR association rates were found to vary across HLA loci, with the most associated TCRs seen for DRB1 alleles and the fewest for HLA-C alleles. In vitro tests confirmed that a few of the cytomegalovirus-associated TCR beta chains recognize cytomegalovirus antigens. A later genetic analysis reported fewer N-insertions in productive TCRs among donors in an Asian-associated ancestry cluster than the roughly 700-donor mean. The presence/absence analyses assumed that sequencing depth was roughly uniform across donors, and that assumption may not be true. When HLA alleles, especially DR and DQ, strongly co-occurred, attributing TCR associations to individual alleles was difficult. The cohort was sequenced for TCR beta chains only, and without alpha or paired-chain data the features that could be detected were limited. Most TCR sequences were observed very rarely across donors, whereas some public TCRs were present in many individuals. Specific HLA alleles were associated with more than 15,000 TCR beta sequences at a false discovery rate of 0.05 in a later analysis. In an earlier analysis of more than 500 of the donors, most TCR beta V segments appeared in productive rearrangements about 90% or about 30% of the time, broadly matching IMGT annotations. Linkage disequilibrium might explain the correlated functional status among segregating V segments, but an unknown experimental factor could not be ruled out. A later genetic analysis associated a missense DCLRE1C variant with V-gene and J-gene trimming of TCR beta chains, and an independent cohort replicated the association. A further reported finding was that TCR beta sequences accurately predicted the HLA-A and HLA-B alleles for most subjects in the first cohort. A cluster of highly shared sequence variants was judged likely to be a technical artifact of the sequencing pipeline.

The V end gives up 1 base and the J end 10 bases, leaving 9 bases in the junction not matched to a gene. The CDR3, cysteine through phenylalanine, is 14 amino acids long. The CDR3 DNA has 42 bases and is translated from base 1. CDR1 and CDR2 are read off the germline V gene as LGHNA and YSLEER. To prepare the library, the immunoSEQ multiplex PCR assay was applied. For the multiplex PCR, a mixture combining 60 forward primers for TCR Vbeta segments and 13 reverse primers for TCR Jbeta segments was used. A multiplex PCR assay on genomic DNA amplified the CDR3 region of rearranged TCR beta genes. Amplified TCR beta libraries were sequenced as 87-base-pair reads on the Illumina HiSeq System. The authors' pipeline ran thus. In a later analysis, tens of millions of unique TCR beta chains were counted across the 650 to 700 repertoires, and around 10 million of these chains were shared by at least two donors. Raw reads were error-corrected and collapsed into unique sequences by a nearest-neighbor algorithm in which closely related sequences were merged to remove PCR and sequencing errors. V, D and J gene segments were assigned by aligning CDR3 sequences to IMGT reference sequences. For a sequence to be retained, a match of at least six nucleotides to both a V gene segment and a J gene segment was required. Rearrangements were classified as productive when the CDR3 lacked stop codons and remained in frame with V and J, and all other rearrangements were classified as non-productive. CDR3 was defined according to IMGT convention as the region running from the second conserved V-encoded cysteine to the conserved J-encoded phenylalanine. The earlier analysis of roughly 590 of the donors excluded sequences that lacked an unambiguous match to a single V gene segment. In an earlier analysis of approximately 500 of the donors, a V segment was called functional when productive rearrangements were above 56.7%, and segregating when the standard deviation between donors exceeded 5%. A statistical classification framework was built to diagnose cytomegalovirus status from the catalog of TCR beta chain sequences. V and J gene assignment, in a later analysis, came from comparing TCR nucleotide sequences with IMGT/GENE-DB human TR gene sequences. A later analysis assigned CDR3 sequences and most-parsimonious VDJ recombination scenarios with the TCRdist pipeline. A later analysis defined each TCR beta chain by its CDR3 amino acid sequence plus V-gene family, and excluded reads lacking a unique V-gene family. A later analysis removed roughly 590 highly shared, low-generation-probability nucleotide sequences to deal with suspected cross-contamination and a sequencing artifact. For each public chain, a later analysis derived a clonal expansion index from normalized ranks of inferred template counts within each repertoire. In a later analysis, generation probabilities were computed using a VDJ recombination model fitted to out-of-frame rearrangements, and the results were checked against IGoR. In a later analysis, TCR-TCR, TCR-HLA and TCR-CMV co-occurrence was scored with hypergeometric tests, and a repertoire-size bias correction was applied to TCR pairs. False discovery rates were estimated in a later analysis by permuting HLA or CMV assignments 20 times. In a later analysis, co-occurring TCRs were grouped using DBSCAN, with TCRdist sequence similarity added in when clustering inside HLA-allele-positive subsets. For co-occurrence clustering, repertoires with fewer than 30,000 or more than 120,000 public chains were excluded, along with about five repertoires with anomalous nucleotide sharing. This is the immuneACCESS table as TCRdb keeps it, with only in-frame sequences that have V and J called. A part of the clones is gone; compared with another copy, unresolved V genes explain less than half, and the rest is unexplained. V, J and clone size are those of that table, while D and trimming were read from the DNA. Counted in this sample were roughly 110,000 clones; about three quarters of them appeared once. The top ten hold less than 3% of the sample.

This sequence originates from a female donor in good health and CMV-seronegative. The chain is encoded by TRBV4-3 joined to TRBJ1-1; TRBD1 matches 7 bases in the middle. Sequenced material: PBMCs. The nucleotide sequence reads as follows: TGCGCCAGCAGCCAAGGCTGGACAGGCATGGGAGCTTTCTTT. Translated, it gives CASSQGWTGMGAFF.